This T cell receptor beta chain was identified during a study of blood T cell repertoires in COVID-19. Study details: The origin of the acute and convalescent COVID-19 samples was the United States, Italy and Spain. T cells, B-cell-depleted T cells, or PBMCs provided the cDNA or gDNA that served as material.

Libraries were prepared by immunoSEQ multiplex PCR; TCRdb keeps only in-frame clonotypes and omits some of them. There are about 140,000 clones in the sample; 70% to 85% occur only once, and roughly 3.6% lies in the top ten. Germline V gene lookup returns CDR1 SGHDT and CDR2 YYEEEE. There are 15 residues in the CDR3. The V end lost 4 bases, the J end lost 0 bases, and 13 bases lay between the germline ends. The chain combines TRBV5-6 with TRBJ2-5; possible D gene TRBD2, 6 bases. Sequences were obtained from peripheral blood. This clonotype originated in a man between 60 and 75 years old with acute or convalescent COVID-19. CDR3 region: CASSHQREYQETQYF. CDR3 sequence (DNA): TGTGCCAGCAGCCATCAACGGGAGTACCAAGAGACCCAGTACTTC.